A selection of T cell receptor beta chains follows, all from one sample in a study of blood T cell repertoires in COVID-19. This table comes from immunoSEQ multiplex PCR, and its TCRdb copy is limited to in-frame clones, with some not included. The sample contains over 400,000 clones, around 85% of which appear only once. Sequenced: peripheral blood. The receptor set was obtained from a human donor in a cohort sampled during active COVID-19. The CDR3 runs from the conserved cysteine through the conserved F or W. The D gene is left open where the match is weak. Size tells how often a clone was seen (once, few, many) or the class of an expanded clone, and some rows leave it out.

d_call	clone_size	v_call	j_call	cdr3_aa	cdr3_nt
TRBD1	NA	TRBV5-1	TRBJ2-5	CASSLRDRETQYF	TGCGCCAGCAGCTTGCGGGACAGAGAGACCCAGTACTTC
TRBD2	NA	TRBV19	TRBJ2-2	CASSMTSGRRGTGELFF	TGTGCCAGTAGTATGACTAGCGGGAGGCGAGGCACCGGGGAGCTGTTTTTT
NA	once	TRBV28	TRBJ2-7	CASSLGPDAGYEQYF	TGTGCCAGCAGTTTGGGCCCCGACGCGGGCTACGAGCAGTACTTC
NA	NA	TRBV20-1	TRBJ2-3	CSVSRGTSTDTQYF	TGCAGTGTTAGTCGGGGTACTAGCACAGATACGCAGTATTTT
NA	few	TRBV27	TRBJ2-5	CASSLKGKNIETQYF	TGTGCCAGCAGTTTAAAGGGGAAGAATATCGAGACCCAGTACTTC
NA	NA	TRBV28	TRBJ2-5	CASSLATGNWGTQYF	TGTGCCAGCAGTTTAGCCACAGGGAACTGGGGGACCCAGTACTTC
NA	once	TRBV7-2	TRBJ1-2	CASSDQSGLGHYGYTF	TGTGCCAGCAGCGATCAGTCAGGGCTCGGTCACTATGGCTACACCTTC
TRBD2	NA	TRBV7-9	TRBJ2-7	CASSPGAGVNEQYF	TGTGCCAGCAGCCCAGGTGCGGGAGTGAACGAGCAGTACTTC
NA	NA	TRBV6-5	TRBJ1-3	CASSSEGFSGNTIYF	TGTGCCAGCAGTTCCGAGGGATTCTCTGGAAACACCATATATTTT
TRBD2	NA	TRBV7-3	TRBJ2-3	CASSRGAGVVADTQYF	TGTGCCAGCAGCCGAGGGGCGGGAGTAGTCGCAGATACGCAGTATTTT
NA	many	TRBV5-6	TRBJ1-5	CASSLQGWDQPQHF	TGTGCCAGCAGCTTACAGGGTTGGGACCAGCCCCAGCATTTT
NA	NA	TRBV27	TRBJ1-2	CASSELRNYGYTF	TGTGCCAGCAGTGAGTTGCGGAACTATGGCTACACCTTC
TRBD2	NA	TRBV5-1	TRBJ2-7	CASSLAGTRYGSGQYF	TGCGCCAGCAGCTTGGCCGGGACTAGATACGGATCCGGGCAGTACTTC
TRBD2	few	TRBV30	TRBJ2-3	CAWSVSGRSTDTQYF	TGTGCCTGGAGTGTGAGCGGGAGGTCGACAGATACGCAGTATTTT
TRBD2	NA	TRBV4-1	TRBJ2-7	CASSQGLAGSYEQYF	TGCGCCAGCAGCCAGGGACTAGCGGGATCTTACGAGCAGTACTTC
TRBD2	NA	TRBV3-1/TRBV3-2	TRBJ2-2	CASSPTSANTGELFF	TGTGCCAGCAGTCCGACTAGCGCTAACACCGGGGAGCTGTTTTTT
NA	NA	TRBV3-1/TRBV3-2	TRBJ2-7	CASSQPGEQYF	TGTGCCAGCAGCCAGCCAGGGGAGCAGTACTTC
TRBD1	NA	TRBV19	TRBJ1-1	CASSISTGVGTEAFF	TGTGCCAGTAGTATATCGACAGGGGTAGGCACTGAAGCTTTCTTT
NA	NA	TRBV3-1/TRBV3-2	TRBJ2-5	CASSQGHGAVETQYF	TGTGCCAGCAGCCAAGGTCATGGGGCGGTGGAGACCCAGTACTTC
TRBD1	NA	TRBV2	TRBJ1-4	CASTLIRAGGGEKLFF	TGTGCCAGCACCCTGATCCGGGCAGGGGGCGGTGAAAAACTGTTTTTT
NA	NA	TRBV7-3	TRBJ2-2	CASSFQGSAGELFF	TGTGCCAGCAGCTTCCAGGGAAGTGCCGGGGAGCTGTTTTTT
TRBD1	NA	TRBV6-2/TRBV6-3	TRBJ1-6	CASSFRQGWNSPLHF	TGTGCCAGCAGTTTCCGACAGGGCTGGAATTCACCCCTCCACTTT
TRBD2	NA	TRBV5-1	TRBJ2-1	CASSLAGVPYNEQFF	TGCGCCAGCAGCTTAGCGGGAGTCCCGTACAATGAGCAGTTCTTC
NA	NA	TRBV9	TRBJ2-1	CASSVAGNEQFF	TGTGCCAGCAGCGTAGCGGGGAATGAGCAGTTCTTC
NA	NA	TRBV5-8	TRBJ2-1	CASSLVGTYNEQFF	TGTGCCAGCAGCTTGGTTGGGACATACAATGAGCAGTTCTTC
NA	NA	TRBV5-6	TRBJ1-6	CASSLGSSYNSPLHF	TGTGCCAGCAGCTTGGGGAGCTCATATAATTCACCCCTCCACTTT
TRBD1	once	TRBV5-4	TRBJ2-3	CASSFGQGGFGTDTQYF	TGTGCCAGCAGCTTCGGACAGGGTGGGTTTGGAACAGATACGCAGTATTTT
TRBD1	NA	TRBV30	TRBJ2-7	CAWDLGQNYEQYF	TGTGCCTGGGACCTGGGACAGAATTACGAGCAGTACTTC
NA	NA	TRBV3-1/TRBV3-2	TRBJ1-2	CASSQDSNRDGYTF	TGTGCCAGCAGCCAAGATAGTAATAGAGATGGCTACACCTTC
TRBD2	NA	TRBV11-3	TRBJ2-7	CASSFGAGVFDEQYF	TGTGCCAGCAGCTTTGGGGCGGGAGTCTTCGACGAGCAGTACTTC
TRBD1	few	TRBV5-1	TRBJ1-2	CASSPTGGANYGYTF	TGCGCCAGCAGCCCCACAGGGGGTGCCAACTATGGCTACACCTTC
NA	NA	TRBV27	TRBJ1-4	CASSSLGSVGKLFF	TGTGCCAGCAGTTCACTGGGCAGTGTCGGAAAACTGTTTTTT
NA	NA	TRBV6-1	TRBJ2-1	CASSSYYSGEQFF	TGTGCCAGCTCTTCCTATTACTCCGGTGAGCAGTTCTTC
TRBD2	NA	TRBV10-1	TRBJ2-3	CASSESASGGTDTQYF	TGCGCCAGCAGTGAGTCGGCTAGCGGGGGCACAGATACGCAGTATTTT
NA	NA	TRBV11-3	TRBJ2-1	CASSKRGGQSNEQFF	TGTGCCAGCAGCAAACGGGGGGGACAGTCCAATGAGCAGTTCTTC
NA	NA	TRBV7-8	TRBJ1-2	CASSSRTDHGYTF	TGTGCCAGCAGCTCCCGGACAGATCACGGCTACACCTTC